This T cell receptor beta chain was identified in a study of T cell responses to AZD1222 COVID-19 vaccine. Study as a whole: Analysis merged second doses at about 4 or about 12 weeks.

Germline V gives CDR1 KGHDR, CDR2 SFDVKD. The CDR3 is 13 residues long. V shed 3 bases and J shed 8 bases, with 10 bases lying between them. Method: immunoSEQ multiplex PCR; TCRdb's copy keeps in-frame clones and lacks some. The sample includes approximately 180,000 clones, around nine tenths of them seen just once. The sample was peripheral blood, taken on day 0 of AZD1222 vaccination. This TCR was recovered from an adult in good health. The chain couples TRBV24-1 to TRBJ2-1; tentatively, D is TRBD2 (5 bases). CDR3 loop: CATSDGRKHEQFF. DNA of the CDR3: TGTGCCACCAGTGATGGGAGAAAACATGAGCAGTTCTTC.